Here is one T cell receptor beta chain with its context. The identical CDR3 is also encoded by other nucleotide sequences in the sample. This CDR3 has 15 residues. In germline, CDR1 is LNHDA, CDR2 SQIVND (reference sequence). Deletions cut 3 bases from V and 0 bases from J, with 9 bases between. Clones were sequenced by immunoSEQ multiplex PCR, and TCRdb holds only the in-frame ones, with some missing. Among about 2.1 million clones listed, roughly 91% were seen once. This entry comes from a study of shared clonotypes between healthy human individuals. CD45RO negativity and positive selection for CCR7 defined naive CD8 cells, a population that excluded terminally differentiated effector memory CD45RA+ cells.

The rearrangement links TRBV19 to TRBJ1-5; D call uncertain. Specimen: naive CD8+ T cells from PBMCs. The sequence was obtained from a man between 18 and 35 years old in good health. Some clones in this sample may be carry-over from other donors' samples. The CDR3 spells CASSIGQYSNQPQHF. The CDR3 region has the DNA TGTGCCAGTAGTATCGGCCAGTATAGCAATCAGCCCCAGCATTTT.